This TCR beta chain was sequenced in a study of early T cells in non-severe SARS-CoV-2 infection. Points from the study as a whole: Private and CD4 specificities were missed by VDJdb matching, which favored anti-spike CD8 responses.

Turning to this clonotype: Its antigen remains unidentified.

The germline gives CDR1 SQVTM, CDR2 ANQGSEA. Trimming removed 1 base from V and 1 base from J, with 10 bases in between. CDR3 size: 14 residues. TCRdb independently ran MiXCR on the 5' RACE reads; one entry per CDR3 protein. This sample has roughly 120,000 distinct CDR3 sequences, with about 16% found just once. V and J are TRBV29-1 and TRBJ2-5, with D possibly being TRBD1 (6 bases). The sequence derives from an adult who was a healthcare worker with PCR-confirmed SARS-CoV-2 infection or an uninfected control (not recorded which). Input material: whole blood. The CDR3 DNA reads as TGCAGCGTTGAAGGCCGGGACACCCAAGAGACCCAGTACTTC. This encodes CSVEGRDTQETQYF.